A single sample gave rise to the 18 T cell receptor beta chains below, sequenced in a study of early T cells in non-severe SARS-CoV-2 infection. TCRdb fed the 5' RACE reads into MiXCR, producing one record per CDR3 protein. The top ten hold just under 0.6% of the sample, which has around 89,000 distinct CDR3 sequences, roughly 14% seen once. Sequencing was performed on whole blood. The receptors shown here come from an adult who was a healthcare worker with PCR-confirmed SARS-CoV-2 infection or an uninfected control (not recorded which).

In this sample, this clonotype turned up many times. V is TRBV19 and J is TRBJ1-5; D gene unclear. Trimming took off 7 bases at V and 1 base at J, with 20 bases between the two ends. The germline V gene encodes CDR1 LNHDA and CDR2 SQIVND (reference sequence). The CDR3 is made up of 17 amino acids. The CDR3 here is CASTTRLSGVSNQPQHF. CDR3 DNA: TGTGCCAGTACCACCAGACTAAGCGGGGTAAGCAATCAGCCCCAGCATTTT.

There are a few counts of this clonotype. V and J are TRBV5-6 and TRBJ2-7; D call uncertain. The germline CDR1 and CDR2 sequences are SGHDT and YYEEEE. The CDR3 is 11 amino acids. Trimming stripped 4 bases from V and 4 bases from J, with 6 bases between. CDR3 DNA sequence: TGTGCCAGCAGCACACCTTACGAGCAGTACGTC. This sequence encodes CASSTPYEQYV.

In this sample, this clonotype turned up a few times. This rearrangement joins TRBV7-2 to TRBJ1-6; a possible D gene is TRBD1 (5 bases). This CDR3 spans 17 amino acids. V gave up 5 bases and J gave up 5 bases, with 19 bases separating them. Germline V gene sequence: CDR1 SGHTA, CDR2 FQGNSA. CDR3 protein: CASSLEGQGGDNSPLHF. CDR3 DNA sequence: TGTGCCAGCAGCCTCGAAGGGCAGGGAGGCGATAATTCACCCCTCCACTTT.

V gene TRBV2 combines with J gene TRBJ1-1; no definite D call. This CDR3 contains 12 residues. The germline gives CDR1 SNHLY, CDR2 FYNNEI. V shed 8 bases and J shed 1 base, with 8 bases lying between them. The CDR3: CASQLGNTEAFF. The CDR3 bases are TGTGCCAGCCAGTTAGGGAACACTGAAGCTTTCTTT.

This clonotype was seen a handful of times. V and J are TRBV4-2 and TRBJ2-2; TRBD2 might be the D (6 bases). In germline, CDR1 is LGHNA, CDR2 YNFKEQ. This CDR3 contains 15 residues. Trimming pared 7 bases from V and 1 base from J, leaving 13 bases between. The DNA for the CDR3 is TGTGCCAGCAACAACGCGGGGAGGAACACCGGGGAGCTGTTTTTT. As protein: CASNNAGRNTGELFF.

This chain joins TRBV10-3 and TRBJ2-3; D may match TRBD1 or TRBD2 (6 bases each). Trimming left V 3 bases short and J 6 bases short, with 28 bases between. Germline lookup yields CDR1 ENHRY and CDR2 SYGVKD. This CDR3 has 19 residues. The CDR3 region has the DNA TGTGCCATCAGTGACCCTCCCTGGGGGAGGACAGACGAAATGGATACGCAGTATTTT. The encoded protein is CAISDPPWGRTDEMDTQYF.

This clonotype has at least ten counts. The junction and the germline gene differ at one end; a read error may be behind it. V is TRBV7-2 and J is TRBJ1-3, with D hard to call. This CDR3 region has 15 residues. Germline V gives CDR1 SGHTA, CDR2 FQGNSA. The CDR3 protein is CASSRTGDSGNTIYF. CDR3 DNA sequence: TGCGCCAGCAGCCGAACCGGTGACTCTGGAAACACCATATATTTT.

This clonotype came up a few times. The CDR3 sequence is CASSQVLTGRQETQYF. The CDR3 DNA sequence: TGTGCCAGCAGCCAAGTCCTGACAGGCCGCCAAGAGACCCAGTACTTC. V is TRBV3-1 and J is TRBJ2-5; D might be TRBD1 (6 bases). Germline V lookup: CDR1 LGHDT, CDR2 YNNKEL (reference sequence). V was pared by 1 base and J by 1 base, with 13 bases between. CDR3 size: 16 residues.

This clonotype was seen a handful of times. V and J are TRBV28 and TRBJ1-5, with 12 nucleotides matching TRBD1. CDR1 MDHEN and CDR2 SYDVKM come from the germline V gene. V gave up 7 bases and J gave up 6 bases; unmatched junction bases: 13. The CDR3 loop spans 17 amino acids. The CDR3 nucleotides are TGTGCCAGCATAGGAGGGGGGACAGGGGGCCGGATTCAGCCCCAGCATTTT. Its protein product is CASIGGGTGGRIQPQHF.

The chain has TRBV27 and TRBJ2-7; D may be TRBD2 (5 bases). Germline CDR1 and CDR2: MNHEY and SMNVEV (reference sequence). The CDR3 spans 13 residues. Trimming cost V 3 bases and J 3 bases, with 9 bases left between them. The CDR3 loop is CASSFSTSYEQYV. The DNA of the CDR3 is TGTGCCAGCAGTTTCTCAACTAGCTACGAGCAGTACGTC.

As DNA, the CDR3 is TGTGCCAGCAGTAGCTCAGATACGCAGTATTTT. Translation: CASSSSDTQYF. This sequence joins TRBV7-2 and TRBJ2-3; D ambiguous. Between the trimmed V and J ends, which lost 6 bases and 4 bases, there was a span of 5 bases. Germline CDR1 reads SGHTA; CDR2 reads FQGNSA. The CDR3 spans 11 residues. The full variable domain, completed using reference TRBV7-2 and TRBJ2-3, is GAGVSQSPSNKVTEKGKDVELRCDPISGHTALYWYRQSLGQGLEFLIYFQGNSAPDKSGLPSDRFSAERTGGSVSTLTIQRTQQEDSAVYLCASSSSDTQYFGPGTRLTVL.

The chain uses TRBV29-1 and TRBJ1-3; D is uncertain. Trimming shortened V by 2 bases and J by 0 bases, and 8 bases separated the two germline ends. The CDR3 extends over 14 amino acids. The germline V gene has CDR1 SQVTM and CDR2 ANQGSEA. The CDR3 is CSVEPWGSGNTIYF. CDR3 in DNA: TGCAGCGTTGAACCCTGGGGCTCTGGAAACACCATATATTTT. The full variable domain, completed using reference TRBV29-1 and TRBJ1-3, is SAVISQKPSRDICQRGTSLTIQCQVDSQVTMMFWYRQQPGQSLTLIATANQGSEATYESGFVIDKFPISRPNLTFSTLTVSNMSPEDSSIYLCSVEPWGSGNTIYFGEGSWLTVV.

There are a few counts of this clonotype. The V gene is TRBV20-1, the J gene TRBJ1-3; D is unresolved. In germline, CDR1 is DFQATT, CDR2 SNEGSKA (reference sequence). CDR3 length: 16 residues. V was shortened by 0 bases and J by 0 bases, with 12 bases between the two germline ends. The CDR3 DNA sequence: TGCAGTGCTAGAGATTTTTTAGGGAACTCTGGAAACACCATATATTTT. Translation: CSARDFLGNSGNTIYF.

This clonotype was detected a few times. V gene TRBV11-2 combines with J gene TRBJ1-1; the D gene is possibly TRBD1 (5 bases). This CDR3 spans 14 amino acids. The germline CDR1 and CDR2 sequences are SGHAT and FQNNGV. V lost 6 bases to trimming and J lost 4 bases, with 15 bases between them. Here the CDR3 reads CASRRDSLFTEAFF. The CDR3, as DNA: TGTGCCAGCAGGCGCGACAGTTTATTCACTGAAGCTTTCTTT.

The chain's CDR3 is CASMSRENTEAFF. Here the CDR3 DNA reads TGTGCCAGTATGTCCAGGGAGAACACTGAAGCTTTCTTT. V and J are TRBV19 and TRBJ1-1, with a weak D call TRBD1 (5 bases). Deletions cut 7 bases from V and 1 base from J, with 10 bases between. Germline-derived CDR1 and CDR2 are LNHDA and SQIVND (reference sequence). The CDR3 covers 13 residues. Supplemented by reference TRBV19 and TRBJ1-1, the full variable domain reads DGGITQSPKYLFRKEGQNVTLSCEQNLNHDAMYWYRQDPGQGLRLIYYSQIVNDFQKGDIAEGYSVSREKKESFPLTVTSAQKNPTAFYLCASMSRENTEAFFGQGTRLTVV.

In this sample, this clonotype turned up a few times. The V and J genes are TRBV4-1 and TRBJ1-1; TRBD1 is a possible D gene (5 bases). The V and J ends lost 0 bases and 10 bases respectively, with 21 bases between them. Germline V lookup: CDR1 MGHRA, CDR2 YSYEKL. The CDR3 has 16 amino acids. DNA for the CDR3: TGCGCCAGCAGCCAAGATTGGATGGGGCGCATCGAATCAGCTTTCTTT. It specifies CASSQDWMGRIESAFF.

CDR3 loop: CASSFFMQPPLYEQYV. In DNA form, the CDR3 reads TGCGCCAGCAGCTTCTTCATGCAGCCTCCCCTCTACGAGCAGTACGTC. The chain links TRBV5-1 to TRBJ2-7; D is uncertain. CDR3 size: 16 residues. V gave up 2 bases and J gave up 3 bases, with 18 bases separating them. Germline CDR1 is SGHRS and CDR2 is YFSETQ.

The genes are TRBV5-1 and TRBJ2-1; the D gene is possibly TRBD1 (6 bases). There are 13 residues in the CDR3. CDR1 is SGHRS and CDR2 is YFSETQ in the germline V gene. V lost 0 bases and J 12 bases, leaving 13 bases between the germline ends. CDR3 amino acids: CASSLDTQGWQFF. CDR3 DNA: TGCGCCAGCAGCTTGGATACACAGGGCTGGCAGTTCTTC.